This T cell receptor beta chain was observed in a study of blood T cell repertoires in COVID-19. Using immunoSEQ multiplex PCR, the repertoire was profiled, and TCRdb retains in-frame clones only, with some absent. The sample records 300,000 to 350,000 clones, about 83% being singletons. The CDR3 totals 19 residues. Material: peripheral blood. The sequence was obtained from a man in his thirties or forties with active or convalescent COVID-19. The V call is TRBV21-1, the J call TRBJ1-2; TRBD1 was called by the table and not checked on the DNA. TRBV21-1 is classified as a pseudogene. CDR3 amino acids: CASSKKLPFYRGPNYGYTF. The CDR3 nucleotides read TGTGCCAGCAGCAAAAAGCTTCCCTTCTACAGGGGCCCTAACTATGGCTACACCTTC.